This entry concerns a single T cell receptor (beta chain). Original handling: Using reference gene primer amplification, nucleated cell counts were estimated. Assay: immunoSEQ multiplex PCR; the TCRdb copy retains only in-frame clones and omits some. That table supplies the V and J calls and clone size; D and trimming were determined from the DNA. This sample has 100,000 to 150,000 clones, with about four fifths found just once. These data are taken from a study of blood T cell repertoires in COVID-19. Study-level background: Whether acute or convalescent, the COVID-19 samples came from the United States, Italy and Spain. PBMCs, B-cell-depleted T cells, or T cells were the source of the cDNA or gDNA that made up the material.

The source material was peripheral blood. This TCR was sampled from a man aged 55 to 70 with acute or convalescent COVID-19.

The CDR3 nucleotides are TGTGCCAGCAGTTATACAGGGGCCTACAATGAGCAGTTCTTC. Translation: CASSYTGAYNEQFF. The chain recombines TRBV6-5 with TRBJ2-1, with 7 bases identical to TRBD1. V trimming: 3 bases; J trimming: 2 bases; junction bases outside the gene matches: 1. This CDR3 has 14 amino acids. CDR1 and CDR2 from the germline V gene are MNHEY and SVGAGI.